A selection of T cell receptor beta chains follows, all from one sample in a study of OX40 agonist ivuxolimab in advanced cancers. Produced via immunoSEQ multiplex PCR; TCRdb's table is partial and in-frame only. The table includes 65,000 to 95,000 clones, about nine tenths detected once. Specimen: CD4+ or CD8+ T cells sorted from blood, collected in a trial of the OX40 agonist ivuxolimab. These receptors originate from an adult with an advanced solid tumor such as melanoma, head and neck, liver or kidney cancer. Both conserved end residues are part of each CDR3. The D gene is left open where the match is weak. The size of a clone is reported for some rows only, either as once, few or many, or as a class for expanded clones.

size: NA
V: TRBV14
J: TRBJ2-5
D: TRBD2
DNA: TGTGCCAGCAGCCGCTTTTCTAGCGGCCCTTGGGAGACCCAGTACTTC
CDR3: CASSRFSSGPWETQYF

size: NA
V: TRBV6-1
J: TRBJ1-3
D: NA
DNA: TGTGCCAGCAGTGAACCGGGATGGGCAGACGAATCCACCATCGGAAACACCATATATTTT
CDR3: CASSEPGWADESTIGNTIYF

size: NA
V: TRBV28
J: TRBJ1-5
D: TRBD1
DNA: TGTGCCAGCAGGGACAGGGGGCACAGTCAGCCCCAGCATTTT
CDR3: CASRDRGHSQPQHF

size: few
V: TRBV19
J: TRBJ1-2
D: NA
DNA: TGTGCCAGTACTAATACGGGGCAGGACTATGGCTACACCTTC
CDR3: CASTNTGQDYGYTF

size: NA
V: TRBV30
J: TRBJ2-2
D: TRBD2
DNA: TGTGCCTGGAGACTTGGACTAGCGGGGAACACCGGGGAGCTGTTTTTT
CDR3: CAWRLGLAGNTGELFF

size: NA
V: TRBV11-2
J: TRBJ2-3
D: TRBD2
DNA: TGTGCCAGCAGCAAAGGTGTGGCGGGGGGTCTAGCAGATACGCAGTATTTT
CDR3: CASSKGVAGGLADTQYF

size: NA
V: TRBV5-1
J: TRBJ1-6
D: NA
DNA: TGCGCCAGCGGGGAGCAAGGAGCCCATTCACCCCTCCACTTT
CDR3: CASGEQGAHSPLHF

size: NA
V: TRBV28
J: TRBJ2-2
D: TRBD1
DNA: TGTGCCAGCAATCGACAGGGGGTCACCGGGGAGCTGTTTTTT
CDR3: CASNRQGVTGELFF

size: NA
V: TRBV29-1
J: TRBJ2-7
D: TRBD1
DNA: TGCAGCGTCGGACAGGGTGGGAACGAGCAGTACTTC
CDR3: CSVGQGGNEQYF

size: once
V: TRBV7-6
J: TRBJ2-5
D: NA
DNA: TGTGCCAGCAGCTTAGCCTGGGGGTCGCGGGAAAATCGACGGGTGTACCAAGAGACCCAGTACTTC
CDR3: CASSLAWGSRENRRVYQETQYF

size: NA
V: TRBV10-3
J: TRBJ2-1
D: NA
DNA: TGTGCCATCAGCCCGACCCAGAACAATGAGCAGTTCTTC
CDR3: CAISPTQNNEQFF

size: NA
V: TRBV5-1
J: TRBJ2-3
D: NA
DNA: TGCGCCAGCAGCTTGGTCGGTGTGGACACAGATACGCAGTATTTT
CDR3: CASSLVGVDTDTQYF

size: few
V: TRBV29-1
J: TRBJ1-1
D: TRBD1
DNA: TGCAGCGTCGCCGGGACAGGGGAAGCTTTCTTT
CDR3: CSVAGTGEAFF

size: once
V: TRBV7-2
J: TRBJ1-5
D: NA
DNA: TGTGCCAGCAGCTCGCCACTCACTGGACAGCTGAATCAGCCCCAGCATTTT
CDR3: CASSSPLTGQLNQPQHF

size: NA
V: TRBV7-2
J: TRBJ2-1
D: NA
DNA: TGTGCCAGCAGCTTTAGCCGGGGGCGGGGCACTGAGCAGTTCTTC
CDR3: CASSFSRGRGTEQFF

size: NA
V: TRBV15
J: TRBJ2-7
D: NA
DNA: TGTGCCACCAGCAGAGGGACAAGGACGTCAGAGCAGTACTTC
CDR3: CATSRGTRTSEQYF

size: NA
V: TRBV10-1
J: TRBJ2-3
D: NA
DNA: TGCGCCAGCAGTGAGAGGGGGGGGCCCGATACGCAGTATTTT
CDR3: CASSERGGPDTQYF